One and the same sample provided the 19 T cell receptor beta chains below, sequenced in a study of post-analysis software for immune sequencing data. Points from the study as a whole: About 5 TRBV segments, including TRBV5-6, TRBV5-1 and TRBV20-1, were more frequent in patients than controls.

Libraries were made from TCR beta cDNA, and they carried unique molecular identifiers. TCRdb called the PCR reads again in MiXCR, with one record for every CDR3 protein. This table has 500,000 to 600,000 distinct CDR3 sequences, roughly 46% appearing once. Antigens of these TCRs are unknown. Sequencing was done on a sample of blood. All receptors come from a girl aged 10 to 17 with multiple sclerosis.

V gene TRBV10-3 combines with J gene TRBJ2-7; D unclear. Germline V gene data show CDR1 as ENHRY and CDR2 as SYGVKD. CDR3 size: 13 residues. V was clipped by 7 bases and J by 5 bases, with 15 bases between them. Written as DNA, the CDR3 is TGTGCCATCAAAGTGGGGAACCCAGACGAGCAGTACTTC. It codes for CAIKVGNPDEQYF.

The rearrangement links TRBV6-5 to TRBJ2-5; 7 nucleotides match TRBD1. CDR1 and CDR2 from the germline V gene are MNHEY and SVGAGI. The V segment lost 5 bases and the J segment 2 bases; nucleotides outside the gene matches: 8. CDR3 length equals 15 residues. The CDR3, as DNA: TGTGCCAGCAGTCTCAATTGGGACAGACAAGAGACCCAGTACTTC. As protein: CASSLNWDRQETQYF.

Points on this clonotype: An end of the junction differs from the germline gene, which may be a read error. The V call is TRBV4-1, the J call TRBJ1-2, with D perhaps matching TRBD1 (5 bases). CDR3 length equals 16 residues. Germline assignment: CDR1 MGHRA and CDR2 YSYEKL. CDR3 residues: CASSSRGSRANCGYTF. The CDR3 DNA follows: TGCGCCAGCAGCTCCCGGGGCAGCCGAGCTAACTGTGGCTACACCTTC.

This clonotype has more than one count but fewer than ten. V usage is TRBV20-1 and J usage is TRBJ2-3; D is ambiguous. The CDR3 is 13 residues long. Looked up from germline, CDR1 is DFQATT and CDR2 is SNEGSKA (reference sequence). V was pared by 4 bases and J by 6 bases, with 14 bases between. CDR3 sequence: CSAKDPRVDTQYF. In nucleotides, the CDR3 is TGCAGTGCTAAGGACCCCCGAGTGGATACGCAGTATTTT.

The chain combines TRBV12-3 or TRBV12-4 with TRBJ2-3, with D maybe TRBD2 (6 bases). The CDR3 loop spans 13 amino acids. Deletions cut 3 bases from V and 4 bases from J, with 8 bases between. Written as DNA, the CDR3 is TGTGCCAGCAGTTTCAGGGAGGCAGATACGCAGTATTTT. It yields the protein CASSFREADTQYF.

Only a few counts were recorded for this clonotype. This chain connects TRBV7-2 to TRBJ2-3; D ambiguous. Trimming pared 4 bases from V and 4 bases from J, leaving 12 bases between. The CDR3 is made up of 14 amino acids. Looked up from germline, CDR1 is SGHTA and CDR2 is FQGNSA. The CDR3 reads CASSSAERSDTQYF. The CDR3 nucleotides are TGTGCCAGCAGCTCTGCCGAAAGGTCAGATACGCAGTATTTT.

This sequence joins TRBV7-2 and TRBJ2-1, with TRBD1 identical over 8 bases. The germline V gene encodes CDR1 SGHTA and CDR2 FQGNSA. CDR3 length equals 15 residues. The V and J ends lost 4 bases and 9 bases, in that order; junction bases with no gene match: 11. The CDR3 DNA sequence: TGTGCCAGCAGCTCCCGGACAGGGCTAGCGTTTGAGCAGTTCTTC. It yields the protein CASSSRTGLAFEQFF.

This clonotype occurred once. The rearrangement joins TRBV12-3 or TRBV12-4 to TRBJ1-1; a weak D match, TRBD1 (6 bases). This CDR3 has 14 residues. Deletions cut 0 bases from V and 8 bases from J, with 13 bases between. The CDR3 DNA is TGTGCCAGCAGTTTAGCGGTTCAGGGGCCCGAAGCTTTCTTT. Its translation is CASSLAVQGPEAFF.

This clonotype has a handful of counts. The rearrangement links TRBV4-1 to TRBJ2-1; 10 nucleotides agree with TRBD2. V shed 6 bases and J 2 bases; nucleotides not matched to a gene: 4. The CDR3 loop spans 15 amino acids. Per the germline V gene, CDR1 is MGHRA and CDR2 is YSYEKL. CDR3 sequence (DNA): TGCGCCAGCAGAAGAACTAGCGGGGCCTACAATGAGCAGTTCTTC. It is translated as CASRRTSGAYNEQFF.

This clonotype was seen only a few times. V gene TRBV29-1 combines with J gene TRBJ1-2; 7 bases map to TRBD1. The CDR3 has 14 residues. CDR1 SQVTM and CDR2 ANQGSEA come from the germline V gene. The V gene end was trimmed by 0 bases and the J gene end by 6 bases; junction bases not matched to a gene: 7. The CDR3 bases are TGCAGCGTTGAAGATTACGCAGGGGGGGATGGCTACACCTTC. It yields the protein CSVEDYAGGDGYTF. Full variable domain (rest looked up from reference TRBV29-1 and TRBJ1-2): SAVISQKPSRDICQRGTSLTIQCQVDSQVTMMFWYRQQPGQSLTLIATANQGSEATYESGFVIDKFPISRPNLTFSTLTVSNMSPEDSSIYLCSVEDYAGGDGYTFGSGTRLTVV.

This clonotype was detected a few times. V gene TRBV5-1 combines with J gene TRBJ2-5; 11 bases are shared with TRBD1. This CDR3 has 16 amino acids. The germline V gene encodes CDR1 SGHRS and CDR2 YFSETQ. V was pared by 5 bases and J by 3 bases, with 9 bases of the junction left unmatched. CDR3 sequence (DNA): TGCGCCAGCAGAACCGGGACAGGGGGGATTAAAGAGACCCAGTACTTC. This codes for CASRTGTGGIKETQYF.

This chain links TRBV5-6 with TRBJ2-4; D is possibly TRBD2 (5 bases). CDR1 is SGHDT, CDR2 YYEEEE, per germline. The CDR3 runs 16 residues. The ends were cut back, 4 bases at V and 1 base at J, with 15 bases in the middle. CDR3: CASSTAPTGAKNIQYF. CDR3 coding DNA: TGTGCCAGCAGCACCGCCCCGACGGGGGCCAAAAACATTCAGTACTTC.

The chain couples TRBV11-1 to TRBJ1-1, with D unresolved. CDR1 is SGHAT, CDR2 FQDESV, per germline (reference sequence). The CDR3 length is 13 residues. V was pared by 6 bases and J by 3 bases, with 11 bases between. The CDR3 reads CASRYTADTEAFF. DNA of the CDR3: TGTGCCAGCAGATATACAGCGGACACTGAAGCTTTCTTT.

This sequence joins TRBV5-8 and TRBJ1-5, with D unclear. Germline V gene lookup returns CDR1 SGHTS and CDR2 YDEGEE. V gave up 6 bases and J gave up 1 base, with 8 bases separating them. The CDR3 loop spans 13 amino acids. The CDR3: CASNGRSNQPQHF. The CDR3 region has the DNA TGTGCCAGCAACGGTAGGAGCAATCAGCCCCAGCATTTT. Drawing the rest from reference TRBV5-8 and TRBJ1-5, the complete variable domain is EAGVTQSPTHLIKTRGQQATLRCSPISGHTSVYWYQQALGLGLQFLLWYDEGEERNRGNFPPRFSGRQFPNYSSELNVNALELEDSALYLCASNGRSNQPQHFGDGTRLSIL.

V gene TRBV12-3 or TRBV12-4 combines with J gene TRBJ1-2; possible D gene TRBD1, 5 bases. The CDR3 is 16 residues long. Between the trimmed V and J ends, which lost 5 bases and 0 bases, there was a span of 16 bases. CDR3 sequence reads: CASSLSIRGANYGYTF. DNA for the CDR3: TGTGCCAGCAGTCTATCCATCCGGGGGGCTAACTATGGCTACACCTTC.

The rearrangement uses TRBV7-2 and TRBJ1-2, with a possible D match to TRBD1 (6 bases). The CDR3 is made up of 18 amino acids. Germline lookup yields CDR1 SGHTA and CDR2 FQGNSA. V lost 5 bases, J lost 4 bases, and 26 bases lay in between. The CDR3 sequence is CASSPPGGRRARGYGYTF. CDR3 DNA sequence: TGTGCCAGCAGCCCACCGGGGGGCCGTCGTGCCCGGGGCTATGGCTACACCTTC.

The gene calls are TRBV7-2 and TRBJ2-3, with 9 positions matching TRBD2. Germline CDR1 SGHTA, CDR2 FQGNSA. J was trimmed by 0 bases and V by 4 bases; bases with no gene match: 5. CDR3 size: 16 residues. DNA for the CDR3: TGTGCCAGCAGCTCATATCTAGCGGGGAGCACAGATACGCAGTATTTT. Translating gives CASSSYLAGSTDTQYF.

The chain uses TRBV12-3 or TRBV12-4 and TRBJ1-2; D unresolved. The CDR3 consists of 17 residues. Trimming removed 1 base at V and 0 bases at J, with 15 bases between. CDR3 sequence reads: CASSLVRAHFTNYGYTF. As DNA, the CDR3 is TGTGCCAGCAGTTTAGTTAGGGCCCACTTTACTAACTATGGCTACACCTTC.

This rearrangement joins TRBV9 to TRBJ2-3, with 12 bases fitting TRBD2. The J segment lost 6 bases and the V segment lost 4 bases, leaving 9 bases of the junction unmatched. The germline CDR1 and CDR2 sequences are SGDLS and YYNGEE. The length of the CDR3 is 16 residues. The CDR3 DNA is TGTGCCAGCAGCTCTACTAGCGGGGGGACTGGGGATACGCAGTATTTT. It is translated as CASSSTSGGTGDTQYF.